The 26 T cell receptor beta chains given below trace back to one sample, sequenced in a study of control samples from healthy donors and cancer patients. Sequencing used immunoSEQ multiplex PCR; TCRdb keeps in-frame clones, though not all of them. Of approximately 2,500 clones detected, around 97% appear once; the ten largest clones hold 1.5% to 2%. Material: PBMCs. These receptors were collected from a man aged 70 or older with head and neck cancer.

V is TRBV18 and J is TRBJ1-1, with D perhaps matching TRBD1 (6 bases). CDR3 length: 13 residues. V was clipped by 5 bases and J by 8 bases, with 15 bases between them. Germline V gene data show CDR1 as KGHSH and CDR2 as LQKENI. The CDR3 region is CASSGSGQSEAFF. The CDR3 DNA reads TGTGCCAGCTCAGGGTCTGGACAGTCGGAAGCTTTCTTT.

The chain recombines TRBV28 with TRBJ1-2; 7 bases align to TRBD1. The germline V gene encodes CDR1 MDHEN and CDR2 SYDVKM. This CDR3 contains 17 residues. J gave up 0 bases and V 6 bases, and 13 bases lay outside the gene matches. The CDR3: CASRVTKTGLANYGYTF. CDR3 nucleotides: TGTGCCAGCAGGGTAACTAAGACAGGGTTAGCTAACTATGGCTACACCTTC.

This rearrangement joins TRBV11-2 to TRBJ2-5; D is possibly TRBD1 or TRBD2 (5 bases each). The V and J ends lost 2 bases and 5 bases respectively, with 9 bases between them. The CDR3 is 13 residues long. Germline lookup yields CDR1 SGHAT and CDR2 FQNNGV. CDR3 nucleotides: TGTGCCAGCAGCTTAAGGGGAGCGGAGACCCAGTACTTC. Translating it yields CASSLRGAETQYF.

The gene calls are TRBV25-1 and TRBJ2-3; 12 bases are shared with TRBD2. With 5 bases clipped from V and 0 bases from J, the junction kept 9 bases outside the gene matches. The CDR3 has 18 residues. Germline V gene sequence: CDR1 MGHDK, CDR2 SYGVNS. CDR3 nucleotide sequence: TGTGCCAGCAGTAGGTCTTCTAGCGGGAGGGCCAGCACAGATACGCAGTATTTT. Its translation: CASSRSSSGRASTDTQYF.

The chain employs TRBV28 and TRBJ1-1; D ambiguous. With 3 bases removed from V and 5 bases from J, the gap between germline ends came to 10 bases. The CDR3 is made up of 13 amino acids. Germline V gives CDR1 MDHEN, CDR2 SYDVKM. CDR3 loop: CASSLVGGTEAFF. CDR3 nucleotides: TGTGCCAGCAGTTTGGTGGGTGGGACTGAAGCTTTCTTT.

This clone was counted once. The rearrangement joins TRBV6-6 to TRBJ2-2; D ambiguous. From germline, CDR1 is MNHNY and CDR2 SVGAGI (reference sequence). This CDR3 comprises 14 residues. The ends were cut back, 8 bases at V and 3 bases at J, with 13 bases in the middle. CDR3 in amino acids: CASSANGDTGELFF. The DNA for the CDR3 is TGTGCCAGCTCCGCCAACGGCGACACCGGGGAGCTGTTTTTT.

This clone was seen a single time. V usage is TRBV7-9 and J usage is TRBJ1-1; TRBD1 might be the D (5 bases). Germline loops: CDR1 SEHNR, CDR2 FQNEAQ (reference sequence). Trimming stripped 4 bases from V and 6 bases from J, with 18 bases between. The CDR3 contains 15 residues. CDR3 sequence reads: CASSSAWGVFAEAFF. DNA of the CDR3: TGTGCCAGCAGCTCCGCCTGGGGGGTTTTTGCTGAAGCTTTCTTT.

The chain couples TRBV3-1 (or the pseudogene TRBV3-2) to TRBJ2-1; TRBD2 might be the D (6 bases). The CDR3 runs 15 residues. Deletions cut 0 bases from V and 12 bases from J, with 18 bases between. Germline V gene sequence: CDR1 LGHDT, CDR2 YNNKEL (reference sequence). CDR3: CASSQDLGGTRRQFF. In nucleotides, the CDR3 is TGTGCCAGCAGCCAAGATCTTGGGGGGACCCGGCGGCAGTTCTTC.

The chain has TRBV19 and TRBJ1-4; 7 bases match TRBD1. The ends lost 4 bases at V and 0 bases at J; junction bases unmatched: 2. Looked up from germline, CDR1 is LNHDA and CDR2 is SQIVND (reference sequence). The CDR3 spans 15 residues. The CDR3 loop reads CASSTGQATNEKLFF. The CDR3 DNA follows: TGTGCCAGTAGTACAGGACAGGCAACTAATGAAAAACTGTTTTTT.

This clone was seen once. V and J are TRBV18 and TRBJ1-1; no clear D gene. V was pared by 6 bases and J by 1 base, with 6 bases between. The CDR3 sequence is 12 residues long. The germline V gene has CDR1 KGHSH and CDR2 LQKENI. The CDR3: CASSEGNTEAFF. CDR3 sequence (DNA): TGTGCCAGCTCTGAGGGGAACACTGAAGCTTTCTTT.

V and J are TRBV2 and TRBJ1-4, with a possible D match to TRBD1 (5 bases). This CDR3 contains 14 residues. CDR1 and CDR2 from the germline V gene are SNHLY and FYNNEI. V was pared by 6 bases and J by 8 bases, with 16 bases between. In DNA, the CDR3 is TGTGCCAGCAGGCCCGTGGGTAAGGGGGAAAAACTGTTTTTT. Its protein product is CASRPVGKGEKLFF.

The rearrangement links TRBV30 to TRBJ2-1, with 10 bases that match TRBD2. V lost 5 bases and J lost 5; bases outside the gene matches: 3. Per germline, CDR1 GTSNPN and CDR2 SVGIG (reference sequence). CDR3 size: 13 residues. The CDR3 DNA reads TGTGCCTGGGGCGGACTAGCGGACAATGAGCAGTTCTTC. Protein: CAWGGLADNEQFF.

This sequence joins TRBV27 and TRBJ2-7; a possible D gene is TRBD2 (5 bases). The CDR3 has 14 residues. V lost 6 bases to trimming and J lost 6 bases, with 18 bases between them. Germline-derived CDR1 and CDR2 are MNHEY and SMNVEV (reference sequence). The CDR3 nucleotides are TGTGCCAGCAGACCGGCGGGCGCCTTTGGCGAGCAGTACTTC. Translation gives CASRPAGAFGEQYF.

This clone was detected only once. For the CDR3, the DNA is TGCGCCAGCAGCTCGGAGACAGGGGCCACCGGGGAGCTGTTTTTT. Amino acids: CASSSETGATGELFF. The rearrangement joins TRBV5-1 to TRBJ2-2; 8 bases are shared with TRBD1. Germline CDR1 SGHRS, CDR2 YFSETQ. V lost 3 bases, J lost 4 bases, and 5 bases stayed unmatched. This CDR3 contains 15 residues. Supplemented by reference TRBV5-1 and TRBJ2-2, the full variable domain reads KAGVTQTPRYLIKTRGQQVTLSCSPISGHRSVSWYQQTPGQGLQFLFEYFSETQRNKGNFPGRFSGRQFSNSRSEMNVSTLELGDSALYLCASSSETGATGELFFGEGSRLTVL.

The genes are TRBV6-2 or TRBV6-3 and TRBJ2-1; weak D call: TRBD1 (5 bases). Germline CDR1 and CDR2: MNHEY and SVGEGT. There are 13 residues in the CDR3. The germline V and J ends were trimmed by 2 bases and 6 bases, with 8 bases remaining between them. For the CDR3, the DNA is TGTGCCAGCAGTTACCGGCAGGGCAATGAGCAGTTCTTC. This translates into CASSYRQGNEQFF.

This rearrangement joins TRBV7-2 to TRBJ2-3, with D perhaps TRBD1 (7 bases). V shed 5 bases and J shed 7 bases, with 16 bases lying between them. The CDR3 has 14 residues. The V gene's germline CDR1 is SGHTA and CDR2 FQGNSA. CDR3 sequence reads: CASSSQGGGYTQYF. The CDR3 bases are TGTGCCAGCAGCAGCCAGGGGGGCGGATATACGCAGTATTTT.

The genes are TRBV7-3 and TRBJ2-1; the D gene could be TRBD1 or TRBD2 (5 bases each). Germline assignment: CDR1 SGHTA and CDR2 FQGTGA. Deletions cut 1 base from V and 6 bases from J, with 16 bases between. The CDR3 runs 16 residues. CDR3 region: CASSLMRGPSGNEQFF. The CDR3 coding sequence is TGTGCCAGCAGCTTAATGAGGGGTCCATCGGGCAATGAGCAGTTCTTC.

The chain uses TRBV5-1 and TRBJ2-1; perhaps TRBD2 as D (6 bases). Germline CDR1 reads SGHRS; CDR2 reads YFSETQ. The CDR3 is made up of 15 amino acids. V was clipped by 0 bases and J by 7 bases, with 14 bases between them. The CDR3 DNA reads TGCGCCAGCAGCTTGGGTCTAGCGAGACCTAATGAGCAGTTCTTC. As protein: CASSLGLARPNEQFF.

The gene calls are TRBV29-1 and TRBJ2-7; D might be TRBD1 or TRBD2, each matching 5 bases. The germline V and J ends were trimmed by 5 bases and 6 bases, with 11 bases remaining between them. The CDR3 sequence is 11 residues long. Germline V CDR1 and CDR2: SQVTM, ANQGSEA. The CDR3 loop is CSVRQGPEQYF. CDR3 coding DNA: TGCAGCGTTCGTCAGGGACCCGAGCAGTACTTC.

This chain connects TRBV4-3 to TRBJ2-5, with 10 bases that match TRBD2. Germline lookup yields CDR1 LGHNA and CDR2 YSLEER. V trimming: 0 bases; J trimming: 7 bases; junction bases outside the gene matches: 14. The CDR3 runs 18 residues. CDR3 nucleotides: TGCGCCAGCAGCCAAGAATTCGCTAGCGGGGGCCCGACGGGGACCCAGTACTTC. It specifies CASSQEFASGGPTGTQYF.

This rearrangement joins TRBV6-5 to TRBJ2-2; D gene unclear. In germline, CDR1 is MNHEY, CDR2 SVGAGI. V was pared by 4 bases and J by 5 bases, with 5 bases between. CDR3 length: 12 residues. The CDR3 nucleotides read TGTGCCAGCAGTTTTATAACCGGGGAGCTGTTTTTT. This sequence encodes CASSFITGELFF.

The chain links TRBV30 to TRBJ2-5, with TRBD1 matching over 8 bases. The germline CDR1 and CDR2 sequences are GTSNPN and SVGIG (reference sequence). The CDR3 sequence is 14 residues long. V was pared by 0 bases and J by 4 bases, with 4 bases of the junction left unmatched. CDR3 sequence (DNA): TGTGCCTGGAGTGTCCCAGGGGGCTTAGAGACCCAGTACTTC. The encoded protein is CAWSVPGGLETQYF. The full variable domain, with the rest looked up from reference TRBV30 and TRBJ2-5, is SQTIHQWPATLVQPVGSPLSLECTVEGTSNPNLYWYRQAAGRGLQLLFYSVGIGQISSEVPQNLSASRPQDRQFILSSKKLLLSDSGFYLCAWSVPGGLETQYFGPGTRLLVL.

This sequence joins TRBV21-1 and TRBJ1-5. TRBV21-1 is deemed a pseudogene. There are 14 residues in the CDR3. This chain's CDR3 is CASSSDTSYQPQHF. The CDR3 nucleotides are TGTGCCAGCAGCAGCGATACGTCGTATCAGCCCCAGCATTTT.

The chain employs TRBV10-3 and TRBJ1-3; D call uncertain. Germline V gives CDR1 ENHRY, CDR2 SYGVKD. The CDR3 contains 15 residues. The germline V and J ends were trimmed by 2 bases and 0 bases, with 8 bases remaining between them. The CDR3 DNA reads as TGTGCCATCAGTGAGGGGAGTTTCTCTGGAAACACCATATATTTT. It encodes CAISEGSFSGNTIYF.

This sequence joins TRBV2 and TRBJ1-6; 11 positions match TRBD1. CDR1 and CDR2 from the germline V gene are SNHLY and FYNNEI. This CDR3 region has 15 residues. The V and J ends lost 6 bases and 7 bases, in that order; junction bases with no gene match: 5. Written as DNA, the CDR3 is TGTGCCAGCAGGGGACAGGGGGTTGGCAATTCACCCCTCCACTTT. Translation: CASRGQGVGNSPLHF.

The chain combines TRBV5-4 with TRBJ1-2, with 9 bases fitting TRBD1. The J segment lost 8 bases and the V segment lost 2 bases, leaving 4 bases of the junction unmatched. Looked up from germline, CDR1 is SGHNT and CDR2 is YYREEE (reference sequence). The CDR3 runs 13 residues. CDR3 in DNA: TGTGCCAGCAGCTTAGACAGGGGGGGCGGCTACACCTTC. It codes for CASSLDRGGGYTF.